Below are 32 T cell receptor beta chains sequenced from a single sample in a study of blood T cell repertoires in COVID-19. The table came from immunoSEQ multiplex PCR; TCRdb's copy has only in-frame clones and leaves some out. The table lists around 270,000 clones, approximately 89% of them singletons. The sequencing sample was made of PBMCs or T cells enriched from blood (not recorded which). These receptors were collected from a middle-aged woman who had been exposed to COVID-19.

The genes are TRBV6-2 or TRBV6-3 and TRBJ1-5, with 7 bases fitting TRBD1. The V segment lost 5 bases and the J segment 2 bases; nucleotides outside the gene matches: 6. This CDR3 region has 15 residues. Germline lookup yields CDR1 MNHEY and CDR2 SVGEGT. CDR3 in DNA: TGTGCCAGCAGTCAAAGGGGGCTTGGCAATCAGCCCCAGCATTTT. This codes for CASSQRGLGNQPQHF.

The DNA of the CDR3 is TGTGCCAGCAGCTATGAGGGACAGGCAAATCAGCCCCAGCATTTT. This gives the protein CASSYEGQANQPQHF. This rearrangement joins TRBV7-9 to TRBJ1-5; 8 bases match TRBD1. Trimming cost V 4 bases and J 4 bases; bases outside gene matches: 6. From germline, CDR1 is SEHNR and CDR2 FQNEAQ (reference sequence). The CDR3 covers 15 residues.

The rearrangement joins TRBV5-1 to TRBJ1-5, with D maybe TRBD1 (5 bases). This CDR3 region has 14 residues. Trimming pared 2 bases from V and 4 bases from J, leaving 10 bases between. Germline V lookup: CDR1 SGHRS, CDR2 YFSETQ. CDR3 residues: CASSLGAVNQPQHF. DNA of the CDR3: TGCGCCAGCAGCTTAGGGGCTGTTAATCAGCCCCAGCATTTT.

As concerns this clone: The junction departs from germline at one end; a sequencing error may be responsible. The V and J genes are TRBV5-1 and TRBJ1-2; 8 bases align to TRBD1. The CDR3 covers 12 residues. Germline V gene lookup returns CDR1 SGHRS and CDR2 YFSETQ. The CDR3 spells CASRGQNYGYTF. The DNA of the CDR3 is TGTGCCAGCAGGGGGCAAAACTATGGCTACACCTTC.

The chain recombines TRBV18 with TRBJ2-1; possible D gene TRBD2, 6 bases. Trimming shortened V by 4 bases and J by 0 bases, and 10 bases separated the two germline ends. The CDR3 totals 15 residues. Germline V gene data show CDR1 as KGHSH and CDR2 as LQKENI. The CDR3 protein is CASSQRRASYNEQFF. DNA of the CDR3: TGTGCCAGCTCACAAAGGAGGGCCTCCTACAATGAGCAGTTCTTC. The whole variable domain, remainder taken from reference TRBV18 and TRBJ2-1, is NAGVMQNPRHLVRRRGQEARLRCSPMKGHSHVYWYRQLPEEGLKFMVYLQKENIIDESGMPKERFSAEFPKEGPSILRIQQVVRGDSAAYFCASSQRRASYNEQFFGPGTRLTVL.

The table lists this clone with a count of one. The chain combines TRBV18 with TRBJ2-1; 7 positions agree with TRBD1. Trimming removed 3 bases from V and 7 bases from J; junction bases left unmatched: 3. The CDR3 totals 13 residues. Germline V gives CDR1 KGHSH, CDR2 LQKENI. The CDR3 sequence: CASSPGTANEQFF. The CDR3 coding sequence is TGTGCCAGCTCACCCGGGACAGCAAATGAGCAGTTCTTC.

In its sample, this clone was seen many times. The J gene is TRBJ1-6, the V gene TRBV28; 7 positions match TRBD1. The V gene's germline CDR1 is MDHEN and CDR2 SYDVKM. This CDR3 region has 16 residues. V gave up 6 bases and J gave up 6 bases; unmatched junction bases: 11. The CDR3 protein is CASSTGVGGGNSPLHF. CDR3 coding DNA: TGTGCCAGCAGCACAGGGGTGGGGGGCGGTAATTCACCCCTCCACTTT.

The rearrangement joins TRBV9 to TRBJ2-1; 7 bases fit TRBD2. CDR1 and CDR2 from the germline V gene are SGDLS and YYNGEE. V lost 0 bases and J lost 8; bases outside the gene matches: 14. This CDR3 has 17 residues. CDR3 sequence: CASSVVTASGNKDEQFF. The DNA for the CDR3 is TGTGCCAGCAGCGTAGTGACCGCTAGCGGTAATAAAGATGAGCAGTTCTTC. Full variable domain (missing parts from reference TRBV9 and TRBJ2-1): DSGVTQTPKHLITATGQRVTLRCSPRSGDLSVYWYQQSLDQGLQFLIQYYNGEERAKGNILERFSAQQFPDLHSELNLSSLELGDSALYFCASSVVTASGNKDEQFFGPGTRLTVL.

This chain links TRBV7-9 with TRBJ2-1, with 9 bases lining up with TRBD1. V was pared by 2 bases and J by 3 bases, with 11 bases of the junction left unmatched. Germline V gives CDR1 SEHNR, CDR2 FQNEAQ (reference sequence). This CDR3 spans 18 amino acids. This CDR3 is CASSLNLRRTGDYNEQFF. The CDR3 nucleotides read TGTGCCAGCAGCTTAAATTTGAGGAGGACAGGGGACTACAATGAGCAGTTCTTC. Combining the CDR3 with reference TRBV7-9 and TRBJ2-1 gives the whole variable domain DTGVSQNPRHKITKRGQNVTFRCDPISEHNRLYWYRQTLGQGPEFLTYFQNEAQLEKSRLLSDRFSAERPKGSFSTLEIQRTEQGDSAMYLCASSLNLRRTGDYNEQFFGPGTRLTVL.

V is TRBV4-1 and J is TRBJ1-6; D is undetermined. Germline V gene data show CDR1 as MGHRA and CDR2 as YSYEKL. The CDR3 is 17 amino acids. Trimming removed 0 bases from V and 0 bases from J, with 9 bases in between. CDR3 in amino acids: CASSQDAGSSYNSPLHF. The CDR3 DNA reads as TGCGCCAGCAGCCAAGATGCGGGTAGCTCCTATAATTCACCCCTCCACTTT.

The chain links TRBV9 to TRBJ2-7; 8 nucleotides align to TRBD1. Trimming removed 2 bases from V and 2 bases from J; junction bases left unmatched: 0. This CDR3 spans 13 amino acids. Germline-derived CDR1 and CDR2 are SGDLS and YYNGEE. The CDR3 bases are TGTGCCAGCAGCGTGACAGGGGCCTACGAGCAGTACTTC. Amino acids: CASSVTGAYEQYF.

The chain couples TRBV15 to TRBJ1-2, with 7 bases fitting TRBD1. The CDR3 is 15 residues long. The junction had 9 bases not matched to a gene; V was cut back by 3 bases and J by 5 bases. Germline CDR1 is LNHNV and CDR2 is YYDKDF (reference sequence). The CDR3 DNA reads TGTGCCACCAGCAGCGGAGGGGGCGCAAGGTATGGCTACACCTTC. Its translation is CATSSGGGARYGYTF.

Regarding this clone: The same CDR3 arises from other DNA sequences in this sample as well. The V and J genes are TRBV10-3 and TRBJ2-1; no clear D. V lost 0 bases to trimming and J lost 1 base, with 4 bases between them. CDR3 length: 14 amino acids. Germline lookup yields CDR1 ENHRY and CDR2 SYGVKD. The CDR3 sequence is CAISESSSYNEQFF. In nucleotides, the CDR3 is TGTGCCATCAGTGAGTCTTCTTCCTACAATGAGCAGTTCTTC.

This clone was detected only a few times. The V call is TRBV7-8, the J call TRBJ2-5; D is uncertain. CDR3 length equals 15 residues. Between the trimmed V and J ends, which lost 5 bases and 1 base, there was a span of 14 bases. CDR1 is SGHVS and CDR2 is FQNEAQ in the germline V gene. The CDR3 DNA is TGTGCCAGCAGCAACGTCTGGGCAACCCAAGAGACCCAGTACTTC. Its protein product is CASSNVWATQETQYF. The full variable domain, rest sourced from reference TRBV7-8 and TRBJ2-5, is GAGVSQSPRYKVAKRGQDVALRCDPISGHVSLFWYQQALGQGPEFLTYFQNEAQLDKSGLPSDRFFAERPEGSVSTLKIQRTQQEDSAVYLCASSNVWATQETQYFGPGTRLLVL.

This clone was seen only once. The J gene is TRBJ2-7, the V gene TRBV18, with D maybe TRBD2 (6 bases). The CDR3 loop spans 13 amino acids. CDR1 is KGHSH, CDR2 LQKENI, per germline. Trimming stripped 4 bases from V and 5 bases from J, with 12 bases between. CDR3 region: CASSRRRVDEQYF. The DNA of the CDR3 is TGTGCCAGCTCACGCCGGAGGGTGGACGAGCAGTACTTC.

This clone was seen more than once but under ten times. V gene TRBV19 combines with J gene TRBJ1-4; TRBD1 matches at 8 bases. Looked up from germline, CDR1 is LNHDA and CDR2 is SQIVND (reference sequence). There are 14 residues in the CDR3. The junction had 6 bases not matched to a gene; V was cut back by 7 bases and J by 5 bases. The CDR3 reads CASNRGQGNEKLFF. The CDR3 DNA sequence: TGTGCCAGTAATCGAGGACAGGGAAATGAAAAACTGTTTTTT. The full variable domain, with the rest looked up from reference TRBV19 and TRBJ1-4, is DGGITQSPKYLFRKEGQNVTLSCEQNLNHDAMYWYRQDPGQGLRLIYYSQIVNDFQKGDIAEGYSVSREKKESFPLTVTSAQKNPTAFYLCASNRGQGNEKLFFGSGTQLSVL.

V is TRBV9 and J is TRBJ1-4; TRBD1 aligns across 7 bases. Germline V lookup: CDR1 SGDLS, CDR2 YYNGEE. With V trimmed by 4 bases and J by 5 bases, 11 bases remained unmatched. The CDR3 consists of 16 residues. The CDR3 coding sequence is TGTGCCAGCAGCCCATCTCCCGGGACAGTAAATGAAAAACTGTTTTTT. It is translated as CASSPSPGTVNEKLFF.

CDR3 in DNA: TGTGCCAGCAGCCTCCGTCTAGGCACTGAAGCTTTCTTT. Residues: CASSLRLGTEAFF. V gene TRBV11-1 combines with J gene TRBJ1-1; D is uncertain. Deletions cut 5 bases from V and 4 bases from J, with 11 bases between. This CDR3 is built from 13 residues. The germline V gene encodes CDR1 SGHAT and CDR2 FQDESV (reference sequence). Full variable domain (outside the CDR3, taken from reference TRBV11-1 and TRBJ1-1): EAEVAQSPRYKITEKSQAVAFWCDPISGHATLYWYRQILGQGPELLVQFQDESVVDDSQLPKDRFSAERLKGVDSTLKIQPAELGDSAMYLCASSLRLGTEAFFGQGTRLTVV.

The chain joins TRBV5-1 to TRBJ2-7; D ambiguous. The CDR3 totals 11 residues. Germline CDR1 is SGHRS and CDR2 is YFSETQ. CDR3: CASSPPHEQYV. CDR3 sequence (DNA): TGTGCCAGCAGCCCTCCCCACGAGCAGTACGTC.

This sequence joins TRBV2 and TRBJ1-5; TRBD1 might be the D (6 bases). The germline V and J ends were trimmed by 6 bases and 0 bases, with 18 bases remaining between them. Germline values: CDR1 SNHLY, CDR2 FYNNEI. The CDR3 length is 17 residues. CDR3 nucleotide sequence: TGTGCCAGCAGGCGTCGGCTCCAGGGGATTAGCAATCAGCCCCAGCATTTT. Its protein product is CASRRRLQGISNQPQHF.

The chain recombines TRBV19 with TRBJ1-6; 10 bases are a match to TRBD1. Trimming at V came to 6 bases and at J to 13 bases, leaving 9 bases not matched to a gene. The CDR3 covers 14 residues. The germline gives CDR1 LNHDA, CDR2 SQIVND (reference sequence). The CDR3 reads CASRRTGGESPLHF. In DNA form, the CDR3 reads TGTGCCAGTAGGCGGACAGGGGGTGAATCGCCCCTCCACTTT.

V and J are TRBV28 and TRBJ2-7; 10 bases are a match to TRBD2. CDR3 length equals 15 residues. V was clipped by 6 bases and J by 0 bases; unmatched bases: 5. CDR1 MDHEN and CDR2 SYDVKM come from the germline V gene. The CDR3 reads CASRGTSVSSYEQYV. DNA for the CDR3: TGTGCCAGCAGGGGGACTAGCGTGAGCTCCTACGAGCAGTACGTC.

The J gene is TRBJ1-5, the V gene TRBV19; weak D call: TRBD1 (5 bases). The germline gives CDR1 LNHDA, CDR2 SQIVND (reference sequence). The V end was cut by 6 bases, the J end by 4 bases, with 19 bases between. The CDR3 runs 16 residues. The CDR3 loop is CASRSNVNGANQPQHF. In DNA form, the CDR3 reads TGTGCCAGTAGATCGAATGTGAATGGGGCTAATCAGCCCCAGCATTTT. The full variable domain, in which reference TRBV19 and TRBJ1-5 provide the parts outside the CDR3, is DGGITQSPKYLFRKEGQNVTLSCEQNLNHDAMYWYRQDPGQGLRLIYYSQIVNDFQKGDIAEGYSVSREKKESFPLTVTSAQKNPTAFYLCASRSNVNGANQPQHFGDGTRLSIL.

The V and J genes are TRBV7-9 and TRBJ2-1, with D possibly TRBD2 on 5 matching bases. V shed 5 bases and J shed 5 bases, with 16 bases lying between them. The germline CDR1 and CDR2 sequences are SEHNR and FQNEAQ (reference sequence). The CDR3 length is 15 residues. The CDR3 DNA follows: TGTGCCAGCAGCCCCGTGACTACTGGGAACAATGAGCAGTTCTTC. This gives the protein CASSPVTTGNNEQFF.

The J gene is TRBJ2-1, the V gene TRBV19; D call uncertain. This CDR3 contains 14 residues. V was pared by 7 bases and J by 0 bases, with 10 bases between. Germline CDR1 is LNHDA and CDR2 is SQIVND (reference sequence). The CDR3 nucleotides read TGTGCCAGTAAACCGGCAGGCTCCTACAATGAGCAGTTCTTC. Amino acids: CASKPAGSYNEQFF.

V is TRBV4-3 and J is TRBJ1-1, with D tentatively TRBD1 (5 bases). Per germline, CDR1 LGHNA and CDR2 YSLEER. The germline V and J ends were trimmed by 7 bases and 2 bases, with 14 bases remaining between them. CDR3 length: 14 amino acids. CDR3 bases: TGCGCCAGCACCAGGGAGGCTTACAACACTGAAGCTTTCTTT. Translating gives CASTREAYNTEAFF.

The genes are TRBV27 and TRBJ2-1; maybe TRBD2 (6 bases). Per the germline V gene, CDR1 is MNHEY and CDR2 is SMNVEV (reference sequence). This CDR3 comprises 13 residues. V dropped 0 bases and J dropped 12 bases, with 12 bases sitting between them. The CDR3 nucleotides read TGTGCCAGCAGTTTATCGTCGGCGGGACGGCAGTTCTTC. Its translation is CASSLSSAGRQFF.

This clone was seen once. The chain employs TRBV5-6 and TRBJ2-1; 10 nucleotides line up with TRBD2. This CDR3 is built from 17 residues. In germline, CDR1 is SGHDT, CDR2 YYEEEE. Trimming cost V 3 bases and J 2 bases; bases outside gene matches: 8. This chain's CDR3 is CASSSLGLAAAYNEQFF. As DNA, the CDR3 is TGTGCCAGCAGCTCACTAGGACTAGCGGCGGCCTACAATGAGCAGTTCTTC.

The chain couples TRBV10-3 to TRBJ2-7; 9 bases are shared with TRBD2. This CDR3 region has 15 residues. CDR1 ENHRY and CDR2 SYGVKD come from the germline V gene. The V gene end was trimmed by 7 bases and the J gene end by 6 bases; junction bases not matched to a gene: 13. CDR3 nucleotide sequence: TGTGCCATCAAGTCAGCGGGAGGCACGGGAACCGAGCAGTACGTC. The encoded protein is CAIKSAGGTGTEQYV.

The chain is built from TRBV4-1 and TRBJ2-3, with 10 bases that match TRBD2. Germline V gives CDR1 MGHRA, CDR2 YSYEKL. Losses at the gene ends were 4 bases for V and 3 bases for J; bases not matched to a gene: 7. This CDR3 is 16 amino acids long. This CDR3 is CASSPDGAGGTDTQYF. Written as DNA, the CDR3 is TGCGCCAGCAGCCCGGATGGAGCGGGAGGGACAGATACGCAGTATTTT.

The chain couples TRBV5-6 to TRBJ1-5; TRBD1 is a possible D gene (6 bases). V was pared by 0 bases and J by 7 bases, with 8 bases between. This CDR3 region has 13 residues. Germline V gene sequence: CDR1 SGHDT, CDR2 YYEEEE. The CDR3 is CASSLGGGQPQHF. The CDR3 region has the DNA TGTGCCAGCAGCTTGGGCGGGGGCCAGCCCCAGCATTTT.

The V and J genes are TRBV4-2 and TRBJ2-1; maybe TRBD2 (6 bases). CDR3 length equals 14 residues. V was shortened by 3 bases and J by 6 bases, with 12 bases between the two germline ends. Per the germline V gene, CDR1 is LGHNA and CDR2 is YNFKEQ. In DNA form, the CDR3 reads TGTGCCAGCAGCCACCGACTGGGGGGCAATGAGCAGTTCTTC. This gives the protein CASSHRLGGNEQFF.